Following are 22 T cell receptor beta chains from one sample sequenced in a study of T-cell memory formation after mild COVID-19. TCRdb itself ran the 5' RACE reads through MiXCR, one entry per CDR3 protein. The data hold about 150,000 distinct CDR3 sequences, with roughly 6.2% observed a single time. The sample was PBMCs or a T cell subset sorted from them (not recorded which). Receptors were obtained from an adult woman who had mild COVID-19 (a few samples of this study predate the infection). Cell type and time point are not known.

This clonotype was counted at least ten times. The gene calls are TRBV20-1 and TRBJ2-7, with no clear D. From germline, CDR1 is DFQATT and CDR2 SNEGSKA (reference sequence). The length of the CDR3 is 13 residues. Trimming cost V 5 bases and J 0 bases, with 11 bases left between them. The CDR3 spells CSAPRPGSYEQYF. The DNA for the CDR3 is TGCAGTGCTCCGCGACCAGGCTCCTACGAGCAGTACTTC.

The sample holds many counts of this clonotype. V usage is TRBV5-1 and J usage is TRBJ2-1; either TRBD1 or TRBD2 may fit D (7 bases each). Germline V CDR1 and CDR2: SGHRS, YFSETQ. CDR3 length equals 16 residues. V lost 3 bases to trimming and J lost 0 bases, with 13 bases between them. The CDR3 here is CASSSGGGSSYNEQFF. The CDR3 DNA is TGCGCCAGCAGCTCAGGGGGGGGTAGCTCCTACAATGAGCAGTTCTTC.

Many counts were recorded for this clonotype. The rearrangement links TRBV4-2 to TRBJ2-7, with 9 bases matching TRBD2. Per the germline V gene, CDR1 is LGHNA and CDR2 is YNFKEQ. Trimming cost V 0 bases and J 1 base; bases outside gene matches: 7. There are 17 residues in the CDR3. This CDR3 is CASSQDQKAGGSYEQYF. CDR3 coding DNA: TGTGCCAGCAGCCAAGATCAGAAAGCGGGGGGTTCCTACGAGCAGTACTTC.

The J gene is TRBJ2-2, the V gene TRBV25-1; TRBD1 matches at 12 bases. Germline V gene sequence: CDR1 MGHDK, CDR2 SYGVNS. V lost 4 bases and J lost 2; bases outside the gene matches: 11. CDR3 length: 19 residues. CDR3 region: CASSGPLGQGAINTGELFF. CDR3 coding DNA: TGTGCCAGCAGTGGACCTTTGGGACAGGGGGCCATAAACACCGGGGAGCTGTTTTTT.

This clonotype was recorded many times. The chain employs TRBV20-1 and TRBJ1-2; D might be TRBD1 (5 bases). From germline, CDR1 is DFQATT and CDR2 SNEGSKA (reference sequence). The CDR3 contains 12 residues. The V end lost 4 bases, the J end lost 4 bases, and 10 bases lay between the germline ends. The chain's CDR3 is CSATDTGYGYTF. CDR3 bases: TGCAGTGCTACGGACACGGGCTATGGCTACACCTTC.

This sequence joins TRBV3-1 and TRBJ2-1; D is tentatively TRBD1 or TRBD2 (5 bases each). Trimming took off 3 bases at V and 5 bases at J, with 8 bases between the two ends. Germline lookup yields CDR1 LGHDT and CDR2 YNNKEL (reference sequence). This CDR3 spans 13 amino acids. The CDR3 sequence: CASSQGPNNEQFF. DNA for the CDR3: TGTGCCAGCAGCCAGGGACCGAACAATGAGCAGTTCTTC.

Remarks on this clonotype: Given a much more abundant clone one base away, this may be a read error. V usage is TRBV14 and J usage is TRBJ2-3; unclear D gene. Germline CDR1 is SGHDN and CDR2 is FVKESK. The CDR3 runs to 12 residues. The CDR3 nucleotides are TGTGCCGGCAGCCGTTTTGGAGATACGCAGTATTTT. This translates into CAGSRFGDTQYF. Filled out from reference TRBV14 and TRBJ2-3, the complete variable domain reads EAGVTQFPSHSVIEKGQTVTLRCDPISGHDNLYWYRRVMGKEIKFLLHFVKESKQDESGMPNNRFLAERTGGTYSTLKVQPAELEDSGVYFCAGSRFGDTQYFGPGTRLTVL.

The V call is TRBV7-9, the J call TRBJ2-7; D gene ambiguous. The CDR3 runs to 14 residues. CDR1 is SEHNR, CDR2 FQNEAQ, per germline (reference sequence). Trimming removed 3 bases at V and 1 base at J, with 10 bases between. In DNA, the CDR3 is TGTGCCAGCAGCTTCACCCCGACTTCCTACGAGCAGTACTTC. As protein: CASSFTPTSYEQYF.

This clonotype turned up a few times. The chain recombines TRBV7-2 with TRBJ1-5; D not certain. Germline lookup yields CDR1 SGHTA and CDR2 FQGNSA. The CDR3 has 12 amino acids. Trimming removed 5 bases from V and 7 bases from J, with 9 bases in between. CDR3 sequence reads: CASSPSSQPQHF. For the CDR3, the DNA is TGTGCCAGCAGCCCCTCGAGCCAGCCCCAGCATTTT.

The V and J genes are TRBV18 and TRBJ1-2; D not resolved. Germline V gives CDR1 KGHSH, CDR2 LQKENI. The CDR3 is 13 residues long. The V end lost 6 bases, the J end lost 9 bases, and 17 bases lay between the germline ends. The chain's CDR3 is CASSQDGGLSYTF. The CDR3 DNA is TGTGCCAGCTCTCAGGACGGTGGACTCAGCTACACCTTC.

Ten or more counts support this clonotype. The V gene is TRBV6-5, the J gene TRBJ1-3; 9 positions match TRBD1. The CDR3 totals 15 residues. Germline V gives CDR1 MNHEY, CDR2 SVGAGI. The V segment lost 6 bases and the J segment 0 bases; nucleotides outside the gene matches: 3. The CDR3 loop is CASRRTGDSGNTIYF. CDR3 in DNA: TGTGCCAGCAGAAGGACAGGGGACTCTGGAAACACCATATATTTT.

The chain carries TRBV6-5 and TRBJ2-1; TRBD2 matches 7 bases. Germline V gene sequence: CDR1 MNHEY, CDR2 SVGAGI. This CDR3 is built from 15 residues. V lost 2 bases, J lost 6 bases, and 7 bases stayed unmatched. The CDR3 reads CASSYGGGGGNEQFF. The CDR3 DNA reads TGTGCCAGCAGTTACGGCGGCGGCGGGGGCAATGAGCAGTTCTTC.

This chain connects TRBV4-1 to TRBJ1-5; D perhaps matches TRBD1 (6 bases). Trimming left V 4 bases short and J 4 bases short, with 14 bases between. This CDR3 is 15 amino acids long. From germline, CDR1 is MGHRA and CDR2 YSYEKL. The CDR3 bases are TGCGCCAGCAGCCTGTTTACAGGGATAAATCAGCCCCAGCATTTT. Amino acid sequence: CASSLFTGINQPQHF.

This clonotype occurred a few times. In nucleotides, the CDR3 is TGCGCCAGCAGCTTAGGACAGGAGTCAGATACGCAGTATTTT. It is translated as CASSLGQESDTQYF. The chain uses TRBV5-1 and TRBJ2-3; 7 bases match TRBD1. Germline V lookup: CDR1 SGHRS, CDR2 YFSETQ. This CDR3 spans 14 amino acids. V shed 2 bases and J 4 bases; nucleotides not matched to a gene: 4.

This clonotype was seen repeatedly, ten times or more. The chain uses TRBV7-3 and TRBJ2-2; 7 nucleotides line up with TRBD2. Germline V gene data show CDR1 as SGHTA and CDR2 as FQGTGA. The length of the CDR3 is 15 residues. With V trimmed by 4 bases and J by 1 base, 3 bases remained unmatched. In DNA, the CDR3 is TGTGCCAGCAGCTCTGCGGGGGTGAACACCGGGGAGCTGTTTTTT. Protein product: CASSSAGVNTGELFF.

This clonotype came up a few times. The CDR3 coding sequence is TGTGCCAGCAGCTCCGGAACCTCTAGCGGACACACAGATACGCAGTATTTT. Its translation: CASSSGTSSGHTDTQYF. The rearrangement links TRBV11-3 to TRBJ2-3; 7 bases align to TRBD2. Germline loops: CDR1 SGHNT, CDR2 YENEEA. The CDR3 contains 17 residues. Trimming cost V 4 bases and J 2 bases; bases outside gene matches: 12.

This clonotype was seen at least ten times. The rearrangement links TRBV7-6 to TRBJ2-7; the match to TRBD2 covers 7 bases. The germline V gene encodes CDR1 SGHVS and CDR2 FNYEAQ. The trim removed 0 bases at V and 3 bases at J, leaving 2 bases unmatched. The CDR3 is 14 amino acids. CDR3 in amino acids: CASSLAASGYEQYF. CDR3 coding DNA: TGTGCCAGCAGCTTAGCAGCTAGCGGCTACGAGCAGTACTTC.

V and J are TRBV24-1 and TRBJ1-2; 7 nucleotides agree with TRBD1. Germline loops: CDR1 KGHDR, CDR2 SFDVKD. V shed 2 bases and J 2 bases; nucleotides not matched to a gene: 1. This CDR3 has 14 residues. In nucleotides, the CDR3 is TGTGCCACCAGTGATTCGACAGGGAACTATGGCTACACCTTC. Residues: CATSDSTGNYGYTF.

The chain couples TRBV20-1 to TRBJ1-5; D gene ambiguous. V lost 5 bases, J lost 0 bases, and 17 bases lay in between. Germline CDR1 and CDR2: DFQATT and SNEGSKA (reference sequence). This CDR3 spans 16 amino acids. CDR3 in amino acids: CSAPATRLYSNQPQHF. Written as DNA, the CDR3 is TGCAGTGCTCCCGCTACGAGACTTTATAGCAATCAGCCCCAGCATTTT.

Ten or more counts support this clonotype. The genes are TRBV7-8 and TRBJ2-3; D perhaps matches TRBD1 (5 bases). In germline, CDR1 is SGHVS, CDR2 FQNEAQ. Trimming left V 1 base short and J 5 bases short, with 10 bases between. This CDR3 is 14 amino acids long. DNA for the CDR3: TGTGCCAGCAGCTTAGGCCAGGGTCTAGATACGCAGTATTTT. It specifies CASSLGQGLDTQYF.

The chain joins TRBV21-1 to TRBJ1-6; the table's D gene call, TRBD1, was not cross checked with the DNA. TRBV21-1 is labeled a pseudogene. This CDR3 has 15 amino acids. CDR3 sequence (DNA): TGTGCCAGCAGCAAAGGCGGGACAGGTACTTCACCCCTCCACTTT. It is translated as CASSKGGTGTSPLHF.

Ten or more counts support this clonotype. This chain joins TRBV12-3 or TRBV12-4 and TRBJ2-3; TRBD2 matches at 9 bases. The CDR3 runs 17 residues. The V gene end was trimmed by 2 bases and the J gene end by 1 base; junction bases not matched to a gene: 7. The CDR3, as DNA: TGTGCCAGCAGTTTAAGATCCTCTAGCGGGGGCACAGATACGCAGTATTTT. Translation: CASSLRSSSGGTDTQYF.